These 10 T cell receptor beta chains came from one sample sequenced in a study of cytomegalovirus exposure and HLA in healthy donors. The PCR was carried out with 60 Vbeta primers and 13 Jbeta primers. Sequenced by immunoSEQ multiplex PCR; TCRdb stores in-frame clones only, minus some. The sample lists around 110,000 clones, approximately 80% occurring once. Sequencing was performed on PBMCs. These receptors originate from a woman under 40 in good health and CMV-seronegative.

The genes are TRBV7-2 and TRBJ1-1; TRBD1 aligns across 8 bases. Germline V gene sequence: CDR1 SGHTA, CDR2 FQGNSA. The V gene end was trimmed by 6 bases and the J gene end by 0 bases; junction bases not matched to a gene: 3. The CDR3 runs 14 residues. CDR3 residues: CASRQDRVNTEAFF. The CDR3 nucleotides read TGTGCCAGCAGGCAGGACAGGGTGAACACTGAAGCTTTCTTT. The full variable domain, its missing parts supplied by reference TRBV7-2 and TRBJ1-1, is GAGVSQSPSNKVTEKGKDVELRCDPISGHTALYWYRQSLGQGLEFLIYFQGNSAPDKSGLPSDRFSAERTGGSVSTLTIQRTQQEDSAVYLCASRQDRVNTEAFFGQGTRLTVV.

The CDR3 bases are TGTGCCAGCATACGGACAGGACACACAGATACGCAGTATTTT. It codes for CASIRTGHTDTQYF. J is TRBJ2-3 and V is TRBV28; 7 nucleotides align to TRBD1. The V gene end was trimmed by 7 bases and the J gene end by 2 bases; junction bases not matched to a gene: 6. Looked up from germline, CDR1 is MDHEN and CDR2 is SYDVKM. The CDR3 has 14 residues.

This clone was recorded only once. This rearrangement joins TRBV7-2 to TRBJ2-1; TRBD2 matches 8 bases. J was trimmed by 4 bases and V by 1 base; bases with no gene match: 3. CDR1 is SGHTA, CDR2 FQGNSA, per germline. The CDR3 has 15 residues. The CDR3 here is CASSLDSGIYNEQFF. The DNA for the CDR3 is TGTGCCAGCAGCTTAGATAGCGGGATTTACAATGAGCAGTTCTTC.

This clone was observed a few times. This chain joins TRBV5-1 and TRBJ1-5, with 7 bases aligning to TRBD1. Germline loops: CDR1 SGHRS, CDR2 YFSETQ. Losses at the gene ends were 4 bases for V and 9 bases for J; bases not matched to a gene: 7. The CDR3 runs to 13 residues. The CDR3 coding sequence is TGCGCCAGCAGCCTAGACGGGGACAGGCCCCAGCATTTT. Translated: CASSLDGDRPQHF.

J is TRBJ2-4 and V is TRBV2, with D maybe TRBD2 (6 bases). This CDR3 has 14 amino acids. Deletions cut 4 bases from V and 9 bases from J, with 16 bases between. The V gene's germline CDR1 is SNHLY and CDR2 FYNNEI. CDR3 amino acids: CASSVEGREAIQYF. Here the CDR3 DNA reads TGTGCCAGCAGTGTTGAGGGCAGGGAGGCCATTCAGTACTTC.

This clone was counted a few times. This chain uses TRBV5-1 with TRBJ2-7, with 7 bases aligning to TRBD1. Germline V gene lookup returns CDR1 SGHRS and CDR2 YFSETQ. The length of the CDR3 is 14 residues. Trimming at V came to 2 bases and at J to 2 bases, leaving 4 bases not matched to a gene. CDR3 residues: CASSLGQGAYEQYF. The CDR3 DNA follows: TGCGCCAGCAGCTTAGGCCAGGGGGCCTACGAGCAGTACTTC. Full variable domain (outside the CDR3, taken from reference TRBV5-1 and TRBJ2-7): KAGVTQTPRYLIKTRGQQVTLSCSPISGHRSVSWYQQTPGQGLQFLFEYFSETQRNKGNFPGRFSGRQFSNSRSEMNVSTLELGDSALYLCASSLGQGAYEQYFGPGTRLTVT.

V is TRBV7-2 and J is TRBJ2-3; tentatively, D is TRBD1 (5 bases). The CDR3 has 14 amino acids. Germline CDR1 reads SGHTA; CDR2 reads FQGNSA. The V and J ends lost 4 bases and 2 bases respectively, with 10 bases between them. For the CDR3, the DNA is TGTGCCAGCAGCTCCGGACAACCCACAGATACGCAGTATTTT. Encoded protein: CASSSGQPTDTQYF.

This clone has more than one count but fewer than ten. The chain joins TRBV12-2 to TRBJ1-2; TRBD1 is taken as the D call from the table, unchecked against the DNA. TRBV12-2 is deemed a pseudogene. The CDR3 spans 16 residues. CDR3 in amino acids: CASRLDTMLTGNGYTF. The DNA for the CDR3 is TGTGCAAGTCGCTTAGATACAATGCTGACAGGGAACGGCTACACCTTC.

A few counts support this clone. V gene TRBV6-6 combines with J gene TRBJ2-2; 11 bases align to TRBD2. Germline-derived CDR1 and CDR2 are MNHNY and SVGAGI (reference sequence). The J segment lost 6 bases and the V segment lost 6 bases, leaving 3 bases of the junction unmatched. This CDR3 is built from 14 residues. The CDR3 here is CASRTSGSAGELFF. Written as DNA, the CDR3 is TGTGCCAGCAGAACTAGCGGGAGTGCCGGGGAGCTGTTTTTT.

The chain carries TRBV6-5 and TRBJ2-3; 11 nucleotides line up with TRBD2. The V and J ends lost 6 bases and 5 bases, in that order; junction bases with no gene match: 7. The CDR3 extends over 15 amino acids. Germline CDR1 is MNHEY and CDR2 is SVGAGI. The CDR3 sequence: CASRDSGRAGDTQYF. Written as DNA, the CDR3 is TGTGCCAGCAGGGATAGCGGGAGGGCCGGAGATACGCAGTATTTT.